The next 32 T cell receptor beta chains were all read from a single sample in a study of CD8 T cells in Susac syndrome (dated by TCRdb to between 2018 and 2021). Receptor amplification or capture employed the immunoSEQ multiplex PCR assay. RNA was extracted using the RNeasy kit, and about 0.5 to 1 microgram was reverse transcribed with random hexamers. TCRdb trimmed public reads at Q25 via fastp, called clones via MiXCR and kept in-frame beta chains. Each entry merges the rows of one CDR3 protein and shows their most common DNA and genes. The sample has 150,000 to 200,000 distinct CDR3 sequences on record, over 85% of them singletons. 0.13% of the sample lies in the top ten. The sample comprised CD4+ T cells from PBMCs. Receptors originate from a human donor in good health.

The genes are TRBV7-8 and TRBJ1-2; no reliable D call. This CDR3 spans 12 amino acids. Germline V gene data show CDR1 as SGHVS and CDR2 as FQNEAQ. Trimming removed 2 bases from V and 6 bases from J, with 7 bases in between. The CDR3 protein is CASSLNEDGYTF. The CDR3 DNA sequence: TGTGCCAGCAGCTTAAACGAGGATGGCTACACCTTC.

This chain's CDR3 is CASSEETSGGGTDTQYF. The CDR3 region has the DNA TGTGCCAGCAGTGAAGAGACTAGCGGGGGAGGCACAGATACGCAGTATTTT. V and J are TRBV2 and TRBJ2-3, with 12 bases identical to TRBD2. Trimming took 1 base from V and 1 from J; bases not matched to a gene: 3. CDR1 and CDR2 (germline): SNHLY, FYNNEI. The CDR3 runs 17 residues.

Here the CDR3 DNA reads TGTGCCAGCAGCTTAGTCGCAGGGGCCTCCTACGAGCAGTACTTC. The encoded protein is CASSLVAGASYEQYF. The rearrangement uses TRBV7-2 and TRBJ2-7; TRBD1 might be the D (6 bases). The ends were cut back, 1 base at V and 0 bases at J, with 10 bases in the middle. This CDR3 comprises 15 residues. Germline lookup yields CDR1 SGHTA and CDR2 FQGNSA.

The V call is TRBV20-1, the J call TRBJ2-2, with 10 bases fitting TRBD2. Germline V gene sequence: CDR1 DFQATT, CDR2 SNEGSKA (reference sequence). CDR3 length: 16 residues. After removal of 3 bases from V and 0 bases from J, the junction contained 4 bases not matched to a gene. As DNA, the CDR3 is TGCAGTGCTAGCCTCCTAGCGGGGGCGAACACCGGGGAGCTGTTTTTT. This sequence encodes CSASLLAGANTGELFF.

The chain has TRBV27 and TRBJ2-3; 7 positions match TRBD2. Germline CDR1 is MNHEY and CDR2 is SMNVEV (reference sequence). J was trimmed by 4 bases and V by 2 bases; bases with no gene match: 3. This CDR3 is built from 14 residues. This CDR3 reads CASSLRLAADTQYF. In nucleotides, the CDR3 is TGTGCCAGCAGTTTAAGGCTAGCGGCAGATACGCAGTATTTT.

The chain recombines TRBV6-5 with TRBJ2-3; TRBD1 agrees at 8 bases. The germline V gene has CDR1 MNHEY and CDR2 SVGAGI. The length of the CDR3 is 14 residues. The junction had 6 bases not matched to a gene; V was cut back by 4 bases and J by 6 bases. The CDR3 loop is CASSSLTGADTQYF. CDR3 DNA: TGTGCCAGCAGTTCATTGACAGGGGCCGATACGCAGTATTTT.

The chain carries TRBV5-8 and TRBJ2-6; 9 nucleotides agree with TRBD1. CDR1 and CDR2 from the germline V gene are SGHTS and YDEGEE. The CDR3 totals 15 residues. Losses at the gene ends were 6 bases for V and 0 bases for J; bases not matched to a gene: 1. For the CDR3, the DNA is TGTGCCAGCAAGACAGGGGGCTCTGGGGCCAACGTCCTGACTTTC. Translating it yields CASKTGGSGANVLTF.

The CDR3, as DNA: TGTGCCAGCAGCCCGACGGAAGAGACCCAGTACTTC. It yields the protein CASSPTEETQYF. The chain has TRBV3-1 and TRBJ2-5, with D uncertain. CDR1 is LGHDT and CDR2 is YNNKEL in the germline V gene (reference sequence). This CDR3 spans 12 amino acids. Trimming left V 4 bases short and J 3 bases short, with 6 bases between.

The chain is built from TRBV27 and TRBJ1-1, with a tentative D call TRBD1 (5 bases). CDR1 is MNHEY and CDR2 is SMNVEV in the germline V gene (reference sequence). The CDR3 is made up of 14 amino acids. The V gene lost 5 bases and the J gene lost 2 bases, with 12 bases spanning the gap. Written as DNA, the CDR3 is TGTGCCAGCAGTGACTTACAGGTAAACACTGAAGCTTTCTTT. It translates to CASSDLQVNTEAFF.

V gene TRBV12-3 or TRBV12-4 combines with J gene TRBJ2-5; either TRBD1 or TRBD2 may fit D (6 bases each). This CDR3 spans 14 amino acids. V gave up 4 bases and J gave up 2 bases, with 11 bases separating them. CDR3 in amino acids: CASSSPGAQETQYF. In DNA form, the CDR3 reads TGTGCCAGCAGTTCCCCGGGGGCTCAAGAGACCCAGTACTTC.

The table lists this clonotype with a count of one. The J gene is TRBJ2-2, the V gene TRBV5-1; D unresolved. Trimming cost V 1 base and J 1 base, with 11 bases left between them. The CDR3 extends over 16 amino acids. Germline V gene sequence: CDR1 SGHRS, CDR2 YFSETQ. The CDR3 here is CASSLLGSRNTGELFF. DNA for the CDR3: TGCGCCAGCAGCTTGCTGGGGTCGAGGAACACCGGGGAGCTGTTTTTT.

The chain links TRBV2 to TRBJ1-4, with D perhaps matching TRBD1 (6 bases). The CDR3 covers 13 residues. V lost 10 bases and J lost 3, with 12 bases in between. Per the germline V gene, CDR1 is SNHLY and CDR2 is FYNNEI. The CDR3 here is CATSRGANEKLFF. For the CDR3, the DNA is TGTGCCACAAGCAGGGGCGCTAATGAAAAACTGTTTTTT. Full variable domain (missing parts from reference TRBV2 and TRBJ1-4): EPEVTQTPSHQVTQMGQEVILRCVPISNHLYFYWYRQILGQKVEFLVSFYNNEISEKSEIFDDQFSVERPDGSNFTLKIRSTKLEDSAMYFCATSRGANEKLFFGSGTQLSVL.

The chain combines TRBV4-2 with TRBJ1-1; D gene uncertain. Germline V gene sequence: CDR1 LGHNA, CDR2 YNFKEQ. The CDR3 runs to 14 residues. V dropped 0 bases and J dropped 8 bases, with 13 bases sitting between them. The chain's CDR3 is CASSQDYQALEAFF. For the CDR3, the DNA is TGTGCCAGCAGCCAAGATTATCAGGCCCTAGAAGCTTTCTTT.

This sequence joins TRBV19 and TRBJ2-7; weak D call: TRBD2 (6 bases). Trimming stripped 4 bases from V and 3 bases from J, with 19 bases between. CDR3 length: 16 residues. Germline loops: CDR1 LNHDA, CDR2 SQIVND (reference sequence). The CDR3 sequence: CASSSPTSGPYYEQYF. The CDR3 coding sequence is TGTGCCAGTAGTAGCCCCACAAGCGGGCCTTACTACGAGCAGTACTTC. The variable domain in full, completed from reference TRBV19 and TRBJ2-7, reads DGGITQSPKYLFRKEGQNVTLSCEQNLNHDAMYWYRQDPGQGLRLIYYSQIVNDFQKGDIAEGYSVSREKKESFPLTVTSAQKNPTAFYLCASSSPTSGPYYEQYFGPGTRLTVT.

The V call is TRBV20-1, the J call TRBJ2-1; 13 bases match TRBD2. Germline V gene lookup returns CDR1 DFQATT and CDR2 SNEGSKA (reference sequence). The CDR3 loop spans 16 amino acids. The V and J ends lost 3 bases and 7 bases, in that order; junction bases with no gene match: 9. CDR3 DNA: TGCAGTGCTAGCTACGTGACTAGCGGGGGGAAGAATGAGCAGTTCTTC. Protein product: CSASYVTSGGKNEQFF.

The gene calls are TRBV30 and TRBJ1-5; TRBD1 matches 8 bases. The CDR3 is made up of 13 amino acids. With V trimmed by 2 bases and J by 7 bases, 4 bases remained unmatched. The germline CDR1 and CDR2 sequences are GTSNPN and SVGIG (reference sequence). CDR3 sequence reads: CAWSNRGIQPQHF. CDR3 sequence (DNA): TGTGCCTGGAGTAACAGGGGGATACAGCCCCAGCATTTT.

This chain links TRBV7-9 with TRBJ1-5, with D unclear. Trimming stripped 2 bases from V and 0 bases from J, with 8 bases between. Germline V CDR1 and CDR2: SEHNR, FQNEAQ (reference sequence). The CDR3 extends over 15 amino acids. The DNA of the CDR3 is TGTGCCAGCAGCTTACCCGGACCTAGCAATCAGCCCCAGCATTTT. Protein product: CASSLPGPSNQPQHF.

The CDR3 region has the DNA TGTGCCAGCAGCTCCAGTGGAGCGGGGAACACTGAAGCTTTCTTT. Its protein product is CASSSSGAGNTEAFF. The genes are TRBV7-3 and TRBJ1-1; no firm D call. V was cut by 4 bases and J by 1 base, with 13 bases left in between. The CDR3 runs 15 residues. Germline-derived CDR1 and CDR2 are SGHTA and FQGTGA.

The V and J genes are TRBV19 and TRBJ1-2; D not certain. V was pared by 7 bases and J by 4 bases, with 7 bases between. The germline CDR1 and CDR2 sequences are LNHDA and SQIVND (reference sequence). The CDR3 extends over 11 amino acids. CDR3 sequence (DNA): TGTGCCAGTACAGGTTTCTATGGCTACACCTTC. This gives the protein CASTGFYGYTF.

Remarks on this clonotype: The DNA is omitted, as the CDR3 cannot be located on it reliably, and the CDR3 follows TCRdb's listing. The chain has TRBV23-1 and TRBJ1-4; the table assigns TRBD1, which was not confirmed against the DNA. TRBV23-1 is assigned to the ORF class and has an uncertain function. The CDR3 comprises 15 residues, both ends counted. CDR3 amino acids: CASNRRGQLMKNCFF.

This clonotype was counted a single time. This rearrangement joins TRBV3-1 to TRBJ1-1, with 12 nucleotides matching TRBD1. After removal of 5 bases from V and 6 bases from J, the junction contained 4 bases not matched to a gene. CDR3 size: 14 residues. The germline gives CDR1 LGHDT, CDR2 YNNKEL (reference sequence). In DNA form, the CDR3 reads TGTGCCAGCAGCTATGGGACAGGGGGCTCTGAAGCTTTCTTT. Translation: CASSYGTGGSEAFF.

The rearrangement links TRBV29-1 to TRBJ1-1; no firm D call. Germline-derived CDR1 and CDR2 are SQVTM and ANQGSEA. The CDR3 has 13 residues. V was trimmed by 3 bases and J by 2 bases, leaving 10 bases between them. The CDR3 nucleotides are TGCAGCGTTGATGGGGATGTTAACACTGAAGCTTTCTTT. This encodes CSVDGDVNTEAFF.

The chain recombines TRBV20-1 with TRBJ2-2, with D possibly TRBD1 on 6 matching bases. The CDR3 is 15 amino acids. CDR1 and CDR2 from the germline V gene are DFQATT and SNEGSKA (reference sequence). Trimming took 2 bases from V and 0 from J, leaving 10 bases between them. The CDR3 DNA reads TGCAGTGCTAGATCCCGGACAGCGAACACCGGGGAGCTGTTTTTT. Its translation: CSARSRTANTGELFF.

The rearrangement links TRBV6-5 to TRBJ1-2, with 7 bases matching TRBD1. The germline V gene has CDR1 MNHEY and CDR2 SVGAGI. CDR3 length: 13 amino acids. Germline trimming cut 8 bases from V and 7 bases from J; bases unmatched to any gene: 10. The CDR3 DNA follows: TGTGCCAGCCGAGGACAGGAAGGTTTTGGCTACACCTTC. It encodes CASRGQEGFGYTF.

The CDR3 region is CASSLRTGSNSPLHF. The CDR3 nucleotides are TGCGCCAGCAGCCTCCGGACAGGGAGTAATTCACCCCTCCACTTT. The chain combines TRBV5-1 with TRBJ1-6; 8 nucleotides agree with TRBD1. Germline V lookup: CDR1 SGHRS, CDR2 YFSETQ. The CDR3 extends over 15 amino acids. The junction had 6 bases not matched to a gene; V was cut back by 4 bases and J by 6 bases.

The chain carries TRBV4-1 and TRBJ1-5, with D possibly being TRBD1 (6 bases). This CDR3 has 18 residues. Germline CDR1 and CDR2: MGHRA and YSYEKL. The germline V and J ends were trimmed by 1 base and 6 bases, with 22 bases remaining between them. The chain's CDR3 is CASSQANLVGQGRQPQHF. CDR3 in DNA: TGCGCCAGCAGCCAAGCAAATCTAGTAGGGCAGGGGCGTCAGCCCCAGCATTTT.

Written as DNA, the CDR3 is TGTGCCAGCAGGAGCACAGGGGGCGATGGCTACACCTTC. This gives the protein CASRSTGGDGYTF. This sequence joins TRBV2 and TRBJ1-2; 9 bases align to TRBD1. The CDR3 is 13 residues long. Germline CDR1 and CDR2: SNHLY and FYNNEI. Unmatched junction bases numbered 5, after V lost 6 bases and J lost 6 bases.

The rearrangement links TRBV9 to TRBJ2-7; a weak D match, TRBD1 (5 bases). V dropped 4 bases and J dropped 1 base, with 9 bases sitting between them. Germline V CDR1 and CDR2: SGDLS, YYNGEE. CDR3 length equals 13 residues. In DNA form, the CDR3 reads TGTGCCAGCAGCTATGGACATTCCTACGAGCAGTACTTC. Protein sequence: CASSYGHSYEQYF.

J is TRBJ2-1 and V is TRBV7-3; a weak D match, TRBD2 (5 bases). The CDR3 spans 13 residues. Germline loops: CDR1 SGHTA, CDR2 FQGTGA. Trimming cost V 3 bases and J 7 bases, with 10 bases left between them. The CDR3 coding sequence is TGTGCCAGCAGCTTGGGGTCGGGGAATGAGCAGTTCTTC. Translating gives CASSLGSGNEQFF.

The gene calls are TRBV12-3 or TRBV12-4 and TRBJ1-1; D is unresolved. V was clipped by 5 bases and J by 4 bases, with 8 bases between them. There are 12 residues in the CDR3. CDR3 sequence reads: CASSPSPTEAFF. CDR3 DNA sequence: TGTGCCAGCAGTCCCTCCCCCACTGAAGCTTTCTTT.

This sequence joins TRBV9 and TRBJ1-2; unclear D gene. Trimming pared 3 bases from V and 4 bases from J, leaving 16 bases between. Germline assignment: CDR1 SGDLS and CDR2 YYNGEE. CDR3 length: 15 amino acids. As DNA, the CDR3 is TGTGCCAGCAGCGGACCCCAACGGGGTGCCTATGGCTACACCTTC. This codes for CASSGPQRGAYGYTF.

The chain joins TRBV13 to TRBJ2-5, with TRBD1 matching 10 bases. Trimming cost V 5 bases and J 3 bases; bases outside gene matches: 3. The germline CDR1 and CDR2 sequences are PRHDT and FYEKMQ (reference sequence). The CDR3 spans 14 residues. The CDR3 reads CASSRTGGEETQYF. The CDR3 DNA is TGTGCCAGCAGCCGGACAGGGGGGGAAGAGACCCAGTACTTC. The full variable domain, its missing parts supplied by reference TRBV13 and TRBJ2-5, is AAGVIQSPRHLIKEKRETATLKCYPIPRHDTVYWYQQGPGQDPQFLISFYEKMQSDKGSIPDRFSAQQFSDYHSELNMSSLELGDSALYFCASSRTGGEETQYFGPGTRLLVL.